This T cell receptor (beta chain) was captured by sequencing in a study of shared clonotypes between healthy human individuals. Whole-study findings and limits: In four donors, approximately 5% of naive CD4 clonotypes appeared in common. The generation probabilities recorded for non-shared clonotypes fell below those of clonotypes shared by all four donors. Measured sharing among donors was expected to vary with sequencing depth.

The naive CD8 population came from CD45RO-negative cells selected for CCR7, without terminally differentiated effector memory CD45RA+ cells. The table lists this clone with a few counts. Its antigen is unknown. Profiled with immunoSEQ multiplex PCR; TCRdb holds only in-frame clones, not every one. The sample lists about 2.1 million clones, around 93% occurring once. The sequence was obtained from a man aged 18 to 29 in good health. Some clones in this sample may be carry-over from other donors' samples. Sequencing input: naive CD8+ T cells from PBMCs.

For the CDR3, the DNA is TGTGCCAGTAGTATTTCGGACACGCCGAACACTGAAGCTTTCTTT. It yields the protein CASSISDTPNTEAFF. The V gene is TRBV19, the J gene TRBJ1-1, with D possibly being TRBD1 (5 bases). The CDR3 is 15 residues long. The V gene's germline CDR1 is LNHDA and CDR2 SQIVND (reference sequence). Trimming pared 3 bases from V and 1 base from J, leaving 12 bases between.